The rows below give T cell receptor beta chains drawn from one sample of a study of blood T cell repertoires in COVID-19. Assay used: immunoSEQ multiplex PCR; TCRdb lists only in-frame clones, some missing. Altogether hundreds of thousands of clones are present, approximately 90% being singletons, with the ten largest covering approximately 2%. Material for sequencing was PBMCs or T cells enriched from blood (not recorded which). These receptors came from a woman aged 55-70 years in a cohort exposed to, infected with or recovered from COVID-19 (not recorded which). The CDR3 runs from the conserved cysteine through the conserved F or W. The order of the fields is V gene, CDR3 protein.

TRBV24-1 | CATSEGAAYGYTF
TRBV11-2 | CASSRGGQGGYTF
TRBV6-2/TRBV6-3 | CASSYSQGKAYEQYF
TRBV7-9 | CASSRTLALNTEAFF
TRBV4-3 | CASSFMGGETKNIQYF
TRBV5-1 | CASSSGAQNEKLFF
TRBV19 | CASSSGTPPYNEQFF
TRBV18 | CASSPPGTSGDNEQFF
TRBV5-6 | CASSLAGTGQSTEAFF
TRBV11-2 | CASSSRLSYEQYF
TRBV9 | CASSGGQGRFSDTIYF
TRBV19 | CATRLTGLAGGEQYF
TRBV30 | CAWSEGQGKQPQHF
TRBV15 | CATSSLGPRASAYF
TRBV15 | CATSSSRQYNEQFF
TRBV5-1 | CASSLAGQGVTGYTF
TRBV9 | CASSPRLAGKVGELFF